One sample yielded the 24 T cell receptor beta chains listed below, sequenced in a study of T cell responses to AZD1222 COVID-19 vaccine. The assay was immunoSEQ multiplex PCR, and TCRdb's table has in-frame clones only and misses some. This table has around 140,000 clones, 90% appearing once. Material: peripheral blood, obtained on day 0 of AZD1222 vaccination. The source of these receptors is an adult in good health.

V is TRBV7-8 and J is TRBJ2-7, with TRBD1 as a possible D gene (6 bases). Germline assignment: CDR1 SGHVS and CDR2 FQNEAQ. The CDR3 totals 14 residues. Trimming stripped 0 bases from V and 5 bases from J, with 11 bases between. CDR3 in amino acids: CASSLAVGQHEQYF. DNA of the CDR3: TGTGCCAGCAGCTTAGCGGTGGGACAACACGAGCAGTACTTC.

The rearrangement links TRBV5-4 to TRBJ2-7, with a possible D match to TRBD1 (5 bases). The CDR3 has 14 residues. The germline CDR1 and CDR2 sequences are SGHNT and YYREEE (reference sequence). Trimming stripped 3 bases from V and 1 base from J, with 11 bases between. The DNA of the CDR3 is TGTGCCAGCAGCTCAGGTGACAGATCCTACGAGCAGTACTTC. It encodes CASSSGDRSYEQYF.

About this clone: The junction departs from germline at one end; a sequencing error may be responsible. The CDR3 region is CASSLGTEGYEQYF. As DNA, the CDR3 is TGTGCTAGCAGCTTAGGGACCGAGGGGTACGAGCAGTACTTC. V and J are TRBV7-7 and TRBJ2-7; D might be TRBD1 or TRBD2, each matching 5 bases. The germline V gene encodes CDR1 SSHAT and CDR2 FNYEAQ (reference sequence). There are 14 residues in the CDR3.

This chain links TRBV6-4 with TRBJ2-2; perhaps D is TRBD1 or TRBD2 (6 bases each). The CDR3 contains 16 residues. Looked up from germline, CDR1 is MRHNA and CDR2 is SNTAGT. Trimming shortened V by 6 bases and J by 2 bases, and 16 bases separated the two germline ends. CDR3 loop: CASSLQGGRNTGELFF. The DNA of the CDR3 is TGTGCCAGCAGCCTCCAAGGGGGGCGCAACACCGGGGAGCTGTTTTTT.

V gene TRBV10-3 combines with J gene TRBJ1-6; TRBD1 is a possible D gene (5 bases). The CDR3 spans 16 residues. V lost 1 base and J lost 0, with 7 bases in between. From germline, CDR1 is ENHRY and CDR2 SYGVKD. This CDR3 reads CAISEWGSSYNSPLHF. The CDR3 DNA sequence: TGTGCCATCAGTGAGTGGGGGAGCTCCTATAATTCACCCCTCCACTTT.

Only a few counts were recorded for this clone. The chain joins TRBV29-1 to TRBJ1-2; 7 bases agree with TRBD1. The CDR3 loop spans 14 amino acids. Germline trimming cut 6 bases from V and 6 bases from J; bases unmatched to any gene: 13. Per germline, CDR1 SQVTM and CDR2 ANQGSEA. The CDR3 DNA is TGCAGCGTGACAGGGTTGGAGTCGTCGGATGGCTACACCTTC. Protein product: CSVTGLESSDGYTF.

The chain employs TRBV19 and TRBJ2-1, with 9 bases that match TRBD1. The ends lost 7 bases at V and 5 bases at J; junction bases unmatched: 3. Germline V gives CDR1 LNHDA, CDR2 SQIVND (reference sequence). This CDR3 spans 13 amino acids. CDR3 nucleotides: TGTGCCAGTACTGGACAGGGGAACAATGAGCAGTTCTTC. This encodes CASTGQGNNEQFF. Supplemented by reference TRBV19 and TRBJ2-1, the full variable domain reads DGGITQSPKYLFRKEGQNVTLSCEQNLNHDAMYWYRQDPGQGLRLIYYSQIVNDFQKGDIAEGYSVSREKKESFPLTVTSAQKNPTAFYLCASTGQGNNEQFFGPGTRLTVL.

J is TRBJ1-3 and V is TRBV6-5; the D is unclear. V was shortened by 4 bases and J by 0 bases, with 7 bases between the two germline ends. The V gene's germline CDR1 is MNHEY and CDR2 SVGAGI. This CDR3 is 14 amino acids long. CDR3 DNA sequence: TGTGCCAGCAGTTTCGACACCTCTGGAAACACCATATATTTT. This sequence encodes CASSFDTSGNTIYF.

This chain uses TRBV6-2 or TRBV6-3 with TRBJ2-7; 7 nucleotides agree with TRBD1. V was pared by 0 bases and J by 2 bases, with 1 base of the junction left unmatched. CDR3 length: 14 amino acids. Germline loops: CDR1 MNHEY, CDR2 SVGEGT. The CDR3 loop is CASSYSGTAYEQYF. The CDR3 DNA sequence: TGTGCCAGCAGTTACTCGGGGACAGCCTACGAGCAGTACTTC.

This clone was recorded only once. The chain combines TRBV7-2 with TRBJ1-5; D unresolved. V was clipped by 1 base and J by 4 bases, with 11 bases between them. Germline CDR1 reads SGHTA; CDR2 reads FQGNSA. The CDR3 totals 15 residues. CDR3 sequence reads: CASSLVEGYNQPQHF. In DNA, the CDR3 is TGTGCCAGCAGCTTAGTAGAGGGCTATAATCAGCCCCAGCATTTT.

The rearrangement joins TRBV7-2 to TRBJ2-2, with 8 bases identical to TRBD1. J was trimmed by 7 bases and V by 4 bases; bases with no gene match: 8. The germline gives CDR1 SGHTA, CDR2 FQGNSA. This CDR3 contains 15 residues. CDR3 DNA: TGTGCCAGCAGCTGGGGCAGGGGGCGCGGCGGGGAGCTGTTTTTT. Its protein is CASSWGRGRGGELFF. Full variable domain (missing parts from reference TRBV7-2 and TRBJ2-2): GAGVSQSPSNKVTEKGKDVELRCDPISGHTALYWYRQSLGQGLEFLIYFQGNSAPDKSGLPSDRFSAERTGGSVSTLTIQRTQQEDSAVYLCASSWGRGRGGELFFGEGSRLTVL.

This clone has only one observation. The chain employs TRBV28 and TRBJ1-6, with TRBD1 matching over 7 bases. V trimming: 4 bases; J trimming: 6 bases; junction bases outside the gene matches: 3. The CDR3 loop spans 14 amino acids. Germline V gene sequence: CDR1 MDHEN, CDR2 SYDVKM. The CDR3 bases are TGTGCCAGCAGTTGGGACAGTTTTAATTCACCCCTCCACTTT. Encoded protein: CASSWDSFNSPLHF.

This clone was seen only once. The chain combines TRBV6-5 with TRBJ2-1; D gene uncertain. Per germline, CDR1 MNHEY and CDR2 SVGAGI. Trimming shortened V by 0 bases and J by 3 bases, and 6 bases separated the two germline ends. The CDR3 runs to 14 residues. In DNA form, the CDR3 reads TGTGCCAGCAGTTACTCGATTGGCTACAATGAGCAGTTCTTC. Residues: CASSYSIGYNEQFF.

The chain employs TRBV28 and TRBJ2-6; the match to TRBD1 covers 7 bases. The length of the CDR3 is 15 residues. V lost 6 bases, J lost 2 bases, and 4 bases stayed unmatched. CDR1 is MDHEN, CDR2 SYDVKM, per germline. Written as DNA, the CDR3 is TGTGCCAGCAGAGAGACAGGGACTGGGGCCAACGTCCTGACTTTC. Translated: CASRETGTGANVLTF.

This rearrangement joins TRBV5-1 to TRBJ2-3, with a possible D match to TRBD1 (6 bases). Germline CDR1 reads SGHRS; CDR2 reads YFSETQ. V was trimmed by 5 bases and J by 3 bases, leaving 13 bases between them. The CDR3 totals 14 residues. The CDR3 DNA follows: TGCGCCAGCAGAGTAACACAGGGTACAGATACGCAGTATTTT. This sequence encodes CASRVTQGTDTQYF.

The chain couples TRBV27 to TRBJ2-2; D uncertain. Germline lookup yields CDR1 MNHEY and CDR2 SMNVEV (reference sequence). Trimming took 7 bases from V and 4 from J, leaving 16 bases between them. The CDR3 has 15 residues. This CDR3 is CASTPRVFGTGELFF. Here the CDR3 DNA reads TGTGCCAGCACCCCCCGTGTATTCGGCACCGGGGAGCTGTTTTTT.

The chain has TRBV6-6 and TRBJ2-1; the D gene is possibly TRBD2 (6 bases). V was cut by 2 bases and J by 8 bases, with 19 bases left in between. The germline CDR1 and CDR2 sequences are MNHNY and SVGAGI (reference sequence). The CDR3 spans 16 residues. CDR3 residues: CASSYDPGLLWHEQFF. The CDR3 DNA is TGTGCCAGCAGTTACGATCCGGGACTTCTATGGCATGAGCAGTTCTTC.

This chain links TRBV5-1 with TRBJ1-2, with 9 bases identical to TRBD1. This CDR3 is built from 16 residues. CDR1 is SGHRS, CDR2 YFSETQ, per germline. Trimming at V came to 0 bases and at J to 2 bases, leaving 5 bases not matched to a gene. The CDR3 is CASSLGRDRVNYGYTF. Written as DNA, the CDR3 is TGCGCCAGCAGCTTGGGTCGGGACAGGGTAAACTATGGCTACACCTTC.

The chain uses TRBV12-3 or TRBV12-4 and TRBJ2-1; possibly TRBD2 for D (5 bases). The CDR3 runs to 12 residues. With 6 bases removed from V and 7 bases from J, the gap between germline ends came to 10 bases. The CDR3 sequence: CASRLVGNEQFF. In DNA, the CDR3 is TGTGCCAGCAGACTAGTGGGGAATGAGCAGTTCTTC.

The chain combines TRBV12-3 or TRBV12-4 with TRBJ2-7; a possible D gene is TRBD1 (5 bases). Trimming took 6 bases from V and 5 from J, leaving 14 bases between them. CDR3 length: 13 residues. The CDR3 reads CASSLGPLDEQYF. CDR3 bases: TGTGCCAGCAGCCTGGGGCCTTTGGACGAGCAGTACTTC.

This chain joins TRBV29-1 and TRBJ2-2; 12 nucleotides line up with TRBD1. The J segment lost 4 bases and the V segment lost 7 bases, leaving 4 bases of the junction unmatched. The V gene's germline CDR1 is SQVTM and CDR2 ANQGSEA. The CDR3 length is 14 residues. The CDR3 DNA sequence: TGCAGCGCGGGACAGGGGGCGGGCACCGGGGAGCTGTTTTTT. Its translation is CSAGQGAGTGELFF.

This clone was recorded only once. The rearrangement links TRBV28 to TRBJ2-3, with 8 bases that match TRBD2. J gave up 6 bases and V 3 bases, and 11 bases lay outside the gene matches. CDR1 is MDHEN, CDR2 SYDVKM, per germline. The CDR3 totals 16 residues. Here the CDR3 reads CASSFHPAGAVDTQYF. As DNA, the CDR3 is TGTGCCAGCAGTTTCCACCCAGCGGGGGCTGTGGATACGCAGTATTTT.

The chain links TRBV7-2 to TRBJ2-7; D possibly matches TRBD1 or TRBD2 (6 bases each). Trimming removed 6 bases at V and 6 bases at J, with 12 bases between. Germline loops: CDR1 SGHTA, CDR2 FQGNSA. This CDR3 has 12 residues. The chain's CDR3 is CASRGGGFEQYF. The DNA for the CDR3 is TGTGCCAGCAGAGGAGGGGGGTTCGAGCAGTACTTC.

This chain uses TRBV12-3 or TRBV12-4 with TRBJ1-6; a weak D match, TRBD1 (5 bases). The CDR3 runs to 13 residues. V was clipped by 6 bases and J by 10 bases, with 13 bases between them. CDR3 nucleotides: TGTGCCAGCAGGCCAGGAGAGGGGTCACCCCTCCACTTT. Translation: CASRPGEGSPLHF.